These 27 T cell receptor beta chains were all obtained from the same sample, sequenced in a study of CD8 T cells in ankylosing spondylitis. General study results and limits: Ankylosing spondylitis blood seemed to carry a telltale TCR beta motif made of roughly 8 highly homologous variants.

No antigens are known for them. TCRdb analysed the 5' RACE reads with MiXCR anew, one entry per CDR3 protein. The table has about 450,000 distinct CDR3 sequences, about 25% seen once; the top ten hold 0.75% to 0.9%. The material sequenced was blood, either unsorted or a sorted T cell fraction (not recorded which). The receptor set was obtained from a male donor with ankylosing spondylitis.

This clonotype was observed a few times. This chain links TRBV20-1 with TRBJ1-5, with a weak D call TRBD1 (5 bases). Germline lookup yields CDR1 DFQATT and CDR2 SNEGSKA (reference sequence). Between the trimmed V and J ends, which lost 1 base and 5 bases, there was a span of 15 bases. The CDR3 has 15 residues. CDR3: CSARGLGRGYQPQHF. CDR3 in DNA: TGCAGTGCTAGAGGTCTCGGGAGGGGCTATCAGCCCCAGCATTTT.

The gene calls are TRBV7-9 and TRBJ2-1, with 14 bases matching TRBD2. The germline gives CDR1 SEHNR, CDR2 FQNEAQ (reference sequence). The CDR3 is 16 residues long. V lost 2 bases, J lost 8 bases, and 5 bases stayed unmatched. The CDR3 nucleotides are TGTGCCAGCAGCTTACCGGGACTAGCGGGAGTCGATGAGCAGTTCTTC. Translating gives CASSLPGLAGVDEQFF.

CDR3 in DNA: TGTGCCAGCAGCCCCGGGCAGCACTCCTACAATGAGCAGTTCTTC. Protein product: CASSPGQHSYNEQFF. The chain employs TRBV7-9 and TRBJ2-1; D is uncertain. There are 15 residues in the CDR3. Germline values: CDR1 SEHNR, CDR2 FQNEAQ (reference sequence). V lost 5 bases and J lost 0, with 11 bases in between. Full variable domain (missing parts from reference TRBV7-9 and TRBJ2-1): DTGVSQNPRHKITKRGQNVTFRCDPISEHNRLYWYRQTLGQGPEFLTYFQNEAQLEKSRLLSDRFSAERPKGSFSTLEIQRTEQGDSAMYLCASSPGQHSYNEQFFGPGTRLTVL.

This clonotype was found many times. The CDR3 coding sequence is TGCGCCAGCAGCCGCCAACAGGGAGGGACCGGGGAGCTGTTTTTT. Translating gives CASSRQQGGTGELFF. This chain uses TRBV4-1 with TRBJ2-2, with a possible D match to TRBD2 (7 bases). Germline lookup yields CDR1 MGHRA and CDR2 YSYEKL. The CDR3 length is 15 residues. V lost 4 bases, J lost 5 bases, and 14 bases lay in between.

This clonotype was seen a single time. The rearrangement uses TRBV5-1 and TRBJ1-1, with D tentatively TRBD1 (6 bases). V was shortened by 0 bases and J by 1 base, with 10 bases between the two germline ends. CDR1 is SGHRS and CDR2 is YFSETQ in the germline V gene. The CDR3 covers 15 residues. CDR3 sequence reads: CASSLETGSNTEAFF. DNA for the CDR3: TGCGCCAGCAGCTTGGAGACAGGATCGAACACTGAAGCTTTCTTT.

This clonotype was seen a few times. V usage is TRBV10-2 and J usage is TRBJ1-5, with a weak D call TRBD1 (5 bases). This CDR3 is built from 14 residues. Deletions cut 4 bases from V and 4 bases from J, with 11 bases between. Germline V gene lookup returns CDR1 WSHSY and CDR2 SAAADI. CDR3 amino acids: CASSGQNFNQPQHF. For the CDR3, the DNA is TGCGCCAGCAGTGGACAGAATTTTAATCAGCCCCAGCATTTT.

This clonotype was detected only a few times. This chain uses TRBV20-1 with TRBJ2-3; 9 bases match TRBD2. J lost 4 bases, V lost 3 bases, and 5 bases had no gene match. CDR3 size: 14 residues. Germline values: CDR1 DFQATT, CDR2 SNEGSKA (reference sequence). CDR3 sequence: CSASLREGADTQYF. The CDR3 DNA reads as TGCAGTGCTAGCCTGCGGGAGGGGGCAGATACGCAGTATTTT.

CDR3 amino acids: CASSARNPLITGELFF. CDR3 DNA: TGTGCCAGCAGCGCGCGTAACCCGCTTATCACCGGGGAGCTGTTTTTT. The chain uses TRBV7-9 and TRBJ2-2; D is unclear. From germline, CDR1 is SEHNR and CDR2 FQNEAQ (reference sequence). This CDR3 spans 16 amino acids. V shed 5 bases and J shed 4 bases, with 17 bases lying between them.

This clonotype has just a few counts. This rearrangement joins TRBV5-1 to TRBJ2-1; D is unclear. Trimming stripped 3 bases from V and 5 bases from J, with 3 bases between. CDR1 and CDR2 from the germline V gene are SGHRS and YFSETQ. There are 11 residues in the CDR3. CDR3 in DNA: TGCGCCAGCAGCTCGGACAATGAGCAGTTCTTC. It codes for CASSSDNEQFF.

Here the CDR3 reads CASSSPGAGNGYTF. For the CDR3, the DNA is TGTGCCAGCAGTTCACCCGGTGCAGGGAATGGCTACACCTTC. V gene TRBV6-5 combines with J gene TRBJ1-2, with D tentatively TRBD1 (5 bases). There are 14 residues in the CDR3. CDR1 is MNHEY and CDR2 is SVGAGI in the germline V gene. The ends were cut back, 4 bases at V and 6 bases at J, with 15 bases in the middle.

This clonotype was found once. The V and J genes are TRBV5-1 and TRBJ2-2, with D hard to call. The CDR3 length is 15 residues. Germline lookup yields CDR1 SGHRS and CDR2 YFSETQ. Trimming stripped 6 bases from V and 0 bases from J, with 12 bases between. CDR3 in DNA: TGCGCCAGCACCCCCGAGGTAACGAACACCGGGGAGCTGTTTTTT. It encodes CASTPEVTNTGELFF.

This clonotype was observed a handful of times. J is TRBJ2-2 and V is TRBV5-1, with a tentative D call TRBD2 (5 bases). This CDR3 has 14 amino acids. V was clipped by 7 bases and J by 7 bases, with 17 bases between them. CDR1 and CDR2 (germline): SGHRS, YFSETQ. CDR3 amino acids: CASWARRTGGELFF. The DNA for the CDR3 is TGCGCCAGCTGGGCGCGGAGGACGGGCGGGGAGCTGTTTTTT.

The V gene is TRBV25-1, the J gene TRBJ1-2; perhaps TRBD1 as D (6 bases). In germline, CDR1 is MGHDK, CDR2 SYGVNS. This CDR3 has 14 amino acids. V dropped 1 base and J dropped 4 bases, with 10 bases sitting between them. The CDR3 DNA reads TGTGCCAGCAGTGAATTGGACAGATCCTATGGCTACACCTTC. Its protein is CASSELDRSYGYTF.

The rearrangement joins TRBV5-1 to TRBJ1-1; 8 bases align to TRBD1. CDR1 SGHRS and CDR2 YFSETQ come from the germline V gene. The CDR3 spans 15 residues. V was pared by 4 bases and J by 0 bases, with 5 bases of the junction left unmatched. DNA for the CDR3: TGCGCCAGCAGCCCCAGGACAGGGTTGAACACTGAAGCTTTCTTT. This translates into CASSPRTGLNTEAFF.

The chain combines TRBV5-5 with TRBJ2-2; D is uncertain. The CDR3 contains 14 residues. CDR1 and CDR2 from the germline V gene are SGHKS and YYEKEE (reference sequence). Trimming removed 3 bases from V and 6 bases from J, with 12 bases in between. CDR3: CASSSPVGSGELFF. Here the CDR3 DNA reads TGTGCCAGCAGCTCCCCGGTGGGGTCCGGGGAGCTGTTTTTT.

V usage is TRBV20-1 and J usage is TRBJ1-2; 7 positions agree with TRBD1. Germline V gene data show CDR1 as DFQATT and CDR2 as SNEGSKA (reference sequence). Trimming took 5 bases from V and 6 from J; bases not matched to a gene: 9. This CDR3 is built from 13 residues. The CDR3 sequence: CSAYNRGVNGYTF. The DNA for the CDR3 is TGCAGTGCTTACAACAGGGGTGTGAATGGCTACACCTTC.

The gene calls are TRBV7-6 and TRBJ1-4; D gene unclear. Between the trimmed V and J ends, which lost 4 bases and 0 bases, there was a span of 12 bases. Germline V gives CDR1 SGHVS, CDR2 FNYEAQ. This CDR3 contains 16 residues. This CDR3 is CASSSIKGATNEKLFF. In DNA, the CDR3 is TGTGCCAGCAGCTCGATTAAGGGAGCAACTAATGAAAAACTGTTTTTT. The full variable domain, with the rest looked up from reference TRBV7-6 and TRBJ1-4, is GAGVSQSPRYKVTKRGQDVALRCDPISGHVSLYWYRQALGQGPEFLTYFNYEAQQDKSGLPNDRFSAERPEGSISTLTIQRTEQRDSAMYRCASSSIKGATNEKLFFGSGTQLSVL.

V usage is TRBV20-1 and J usage is TRBJ2-3; 10 bases map to TRBD2. J gave up 14 bases and V 3 bases, and 8 bases lay outside the gene matches. Germline CDR1 DFQATT, CDR2 SNEGSKA (reference sequence). The CDR3 totals 12 residues. CDR3 DNA: TGCAGTGCTAGTCAAGCAGCGGGAGGGCCGTATTTT. Residues: CSASQAAGGPYF.

This chain connects TRBV7-6 to TRBJ2-7; maybe TRBD1 (5 bases). Trimming stripped 5 bases from V and 3 bases from J, with 17 bases between. The CDR3 extends over 15 amino acids. Germline V gives CDR1 SGHVS, CDR2 FNYEAQ. The CDR3: CASSPTASGFYEQYV. The CDR3 DNA reads as TGTGCCAGCAGCCCGACTGCATCAGGGTTCTACGAGCAGTACGTC.

The V call is TRBV18, the J call TRBJ1-4, with D unclear. Germline CDR1 and CDR2: KGHSH and LQKENI. V was clipped by 2 bases and J by 8 bases, with 9 bases between them. This CDR3 comprises 13 residues. The CDR3 DNA is TGTGCCAGCTCACCATATAACGAAGAAAAACTGTTTTTT. Encoded protein: CASSPYNEEKLFF.

In its sample, this clonotype was seen a few times. This chain joins TRBV9 and TRBJ2-7; 9 nucleotides align to TRBD1. Germline assignment: CDR1 SGDLS and CDR2 YYNGEE. J was trimmed by 2 bases and V by 2 bases; bases with no gene match: 2. This CDR3 has 14 residues. CDR3 region: CASSVRTGAYEQYF. The DNA for the CDR3 is TGTGCCAGCAGCGTTCGGACAGGGGCCTACGAGCAGTACTTC. The full variable domain, completed using reference TRBV9 and TRBJ2-7, is DSGVTQTPKHLITATGQRVTLRCSPRSGDLSVYWYQQSLDQGLQFLIQYYNGEERAKGNILERFSAQQFPDLHSELNLSSLELGDSALYFCASSVRTGAYEQYFGPGTRLTVT.

This clonotype was detected once. The CDR3 bases are TGTGCCACCAGCAGAGGACAGGGAACAGAAATGGATACGCAGTATTTT. Protein: CATSRGQGTEMDTQYF. The chain couples TRBV15 to TRBJ2-3; 7 nucleotides match TRBD1. Trimming removed 1 base from V and 6 bases from J; junction bases left unmatched: 10. In germline, CDR1 is LNHNV, CDR2 YYDKDF (reference sequence). The CDR3 runs 16 residues.

This clonotype turned up a few times. V usage is TRBV12-3 or TRBV12-4 and J usage is TRBJ2-6; D remains unclear. The V end was cut by 6 bases, the J end by 4 bases, with 10 bases between. CDR3 size: 14 residues. The CDR3 nucleotides read TGTGCCAGCAGGCCAGGAACCGGGGCCAACGTCCTGACTTTC. This translates into CASRPGTGANVLTF.

This chain joins TRBV10-3 and TRBJ2-2; no firm D call. The germline V and J ends were trimmed by 2 bases and 1 base, with 5 bases remaining between them. CDR1 and CDR2 from the germline V gene are ENHRY and SYGVKD. The CDR3 totals 14 residues. The DNA for the CDR3 is TGTGCCATCAGTGAGGGGCAGAACACCGGGGAGCTGTTTTTT. Encoded protein: CAISEGQNTGELFF.

This clonotype was recorded a few times. The J gene is TRBJ1-5, the V gene TRBV5-1; D gene ambiguous. Germline-derived CDR1 and CDR2 are SGHRS and YFSETQ. This CDR3 is built from 15 residues. V was clipped by 0 bases and J by 3 bases, with 10 bases between them. The CDR3 region is CASSLDGQLNQPQHF. The CDR3 DNA follows: TGCGCCAGCAGCTTGGATGGTCAGCTCAATCAGCCCCAGCATTTT.

The chain couples TRBV7-9 to TRBJ1-1, with D possibly being TRBD1 (5 bases). Trimming shortened V by 7 bases and J by 8 bases, and 17 bases separated the two germline ends. The CDR3 has 13 residues. The V gene's germline CDR1 is SEHNR and CDR2 FQNEAQ (reference sequence). The CDR3 coding sequence is TGTGCCAGCATCAAAAAAGGAGGGGCCGAAGCTTTCTTT. This codes for CASIKKGGAEAFF.

There are a few counts of this clonotype. The V and J genes are TRBV24-1 and TRBJ2-2; D perhaps matches TRBD2 (5 bases). CDR3 length: 16 amino acids. Germline V gene data show CDR1 as KGHDR and CDR2 as SFDVKD. V was trimmed by 3 bases and J by 0 bases, leaving 10 bases between them. In nucleotides, the CDR3 is TGTGCCACCAGTGATCTCCGGGATGCGAACACCGGGGAGCTGTTTTTT. Protein sequence: CATSDLRDANTGELFF.